This T cell receptor beta chain came from a study of T cell responses to AZD1222 COVID-19 vaccine (dated by TCRdb to the early 2020s). Turning to the overall study: TCR sequencing was performed for roughly 250 trial participants, of whom around 210 were given two doses of AZD1222 and approximately 25 were given two doses of MenACWY control vaccine. Enrollment into the trials was organized by age into subgroups of 18-55, 56-69 and 70-plus years, and those subgroups contained roughly 140, 27 and 60 TCR-sequenced participants, respectively. Broad study findings and their caveats: The whole spike protein was spanned by vaccine-associated CD4 TCRs, and dominant responses were seen in regions 160-218 and 743-854. After two AZD1222 doses, both the breadth and the depth of spike-specific TCRs were significantly higher than at day 0 and than in MenACWY recipients. Because no day 14 peak-response samples were available, repertoires were characterized only after the peak T cell response. Conclusions about previously exposed vaccinees are limited, since just a handful of AZD1222 recipients were seropositive for SARS-CoV-2 at baseline. The 56-69-year group was small, and its depth increase did not reach significance, likely because of low power. Participants were mostly white British and included more females than males, and it was suggested by the authors that clonal diversity may have been underestimated. Reportedly, close to half of the unique spike-specific TCRs recognized epitopes lying outside the regions that are mutated in the B.1.351 and B.1.1.7 variants.

The time point tag for this specimen amounts to: about 28 days (+/-7) after the second vaccine dose. AZD1222 recipients with second doses at about 4 weeks or about 12 weeks were pooled, because spike-specific TCR depth and breadth did not differ between schedules. Vaccinee samples were obtained from the UK trials COV001 and COV002, which included a single-blind randomized controlled phase 2/3 trial of AZD1222 (ChAdOx1 nCoV-19) in healthy adults. Trial participant PBMC samples were collected at day 0 and day 28 after the second dose for TCRbeta chain sequencing. Note on this clone: No cognate antigen has been identified for it. No much larger clonotype is one base removed from it; base qualities were not supplied.

The CDR3 regions of human TCRbeta chains were analyzed by immunosequencing. As for the original processing: TCRs in the repertoires were compared against a reference library of SARS-CoV-2-specific TCRs that had been generated with the MIRA antigen-specificity platform. Breadth meant the fraction of unique TCRs that were SARS-CoV-2-associated, whereas depth meant the fraction of total T cells that were SARS-CoV-2-associated. Each spike-specific TCR was assigned to its reactive spike region and to a CD4 or CD8 class using the MIRA data. Log10-transformed breadth and depth values were compared by one-way ANOVA with Sidak's multiple comparisons tests. In TCRdb, the immuneACCESS table is reduced to in-frame sequences with V and J assigned. These tables do not hold every clone; where another copy was compared, an unresolved V gene accounts for under half, and the others remain unexplained. Clonal size and the V and J genes are those of that table, whereas D and trimming came from the DNA. This sample has tens of thousands of clones in its table, and roughly 84% of those were observed once. The ten largest account for roughly 18% of the sample.

Ends trimmed: V by 5 bases, J by 4 bases; bases unmatched to a gene: 7. The germline V gene supplies CDR1 MDHEN and CDR2 SYDVKM. CDR3 length: 15 amino acids, cysteine to phenylalanine. Just CDR3 DNA is preserved here, 45 bases in frame from base 1. Sequences were derived from peripheral blood, sampled 28 days after the second AZD1222 dose. This TCR was recovered from an adult who received the AZD1222 COVID-19 vaccine. Rearrangement joined TRBV28 to TRBJ1-2; the central 10 bases match TRBD1. The DNA sequence follows: TGTGCCAGCAGTAACAGACAGGGGGCGGGCTATGGCTACACCTTC. This encodes CASSNRQGAGYGYTF.